Following are 18 T cell receptor beta chains from one sample sequenced in a study of T cell repertoires in cytomegalovirus infection. TCRdb recomputed calls from the reads with MiXCR, one row per CDR3 protein. Among approximately 500,000 distinct CDR3 sequences, less than 30% were seen once, and the ten largest hold approximately 13%. What was sequenced was PBMCs. The origin of the receptors is a human donor in good health (CMV status not recorded). Some clones in this sample may be carry-over from other donors' samples.

This clonotype came up a few times. The V and J genes are TRBV7-2 and TRBJ1-4, with D possibly TRBD1 on 6 matching bases. V lost 5 bases to trimming and J lost 0 bases, with 13 bases between them. The CDR3 spans 16 residues. CDR1 is SGHTA, CDR2 FQGNSA, per germline. This CDR3 reads CASSRRTASTNEKLFF. Here the CDR3 DNA reads TGTGCCAGCAGCCGGCGGACAGCCTCAACTAATGAAAAACTGTTTTTT. Full variable domain (missing parts from reference TRBV7-2 and TRBJ1-4): GAGVSQSPSNKVTEKGKDVELRCDPISGHTALYWYRQSLGQGLEFLIYFQGNSAPDKSGLPSDRFSAERTGGSVSTLTIQRTQQEDSAVYLCASSRRTASTNEKLFFGSGTQLSVL.

In this sample, this clonotype turned up a few times. The rearrangement uses TRBV6-2 or TRBV6-3 and TRBJ2-1, with 10 bases lining up with TRBD1. The V gene end was trimmed by 7 bases and the J gene end by 12 bases; junction bases not matched to a gene: 9. The CDR3 loop spans 13 amino acids. The germline V gene encodes CDR1 MNHEY and CDR2 SVGEGT. CDR3 region: CASTDPGQGRQFF. CDR3 in DNA: TGTGCCAGCACTGACCCGGGACAGGGGAGGCAGTTCTTC.

The V and J genes are TRBV7-2 and TRBJ2-7; a possible D gene is TRBD2 (5 bases). The ends were cut back, 2 bases at V and 3 bases at J, with 11 bases in the middle. This CDR3 is 14 amino acids long. CDR1 SGHTA and CDR2 FQGNSA come from the germline V gene. The CDR3 is CASSLLVGDYEQYF. CDR3 nucleotide sequence: TGTGCCAGCAGCTTACTCGTCGGGGACTACGAGCAGTACTTC. Full variable domain (missing parts from reference TRBV7-2 and TRBJ2-7): GAGVSQSPSNKVTEKGKDVELRCDPISGHTALYWYRQSLGQGLEFLIYFQGNSAPDKSGLPSDRFSAERTGGSVSTLTIQRTQQEDSAVYLCASSLLVGDYEQYFGPGTRLTVT.

A note on this clonotype: One base away lies a much larger clone, so this may be a sequencing read error. The gene calls are TRBV7-2 and TRBJ2-7; possibly TRBD1 or TRBD2 for D (5 bases each). Near its end, the DNA agrees better with TRBJ2-1, so the J call may be wrong. Germline CDR1 reads SGHTA; CDR2 reads FQGNSA. The CDR3 spans 14 residues. The CDR3 DNA reads as TGTGCCAGCAGCTTAGACAGCTGGGGGTCCGAGCAGTTCTTC. Amino acids: CASSLDSWGSEQFF.

The table lists this clonotype with many counts. V usage is TRBV7-2 and J usage is TRBJ2-3, with 8 bases aligning to TRBD2. The CDR3 extends over 18 amino acids. Germline trimming cut 5 bases from V and 1 base from J; bases unmatched to any gene: 14. CDR1 SGHTA and CDR2 FQGNSA come from the germline V gene. The CDR3 sequence: CASSRPGGRMIRTDTQYF. CDR3 DNA: TGTGCCAGCAGCCGACCGGGCGGGAGGATGATCCGCACAGATACGCAGTATTTT.

This clonotype came up a few times. The chain combines TRBV12-3 or TRBV12-4 with TRBJ1-1; 9 bases agree with TRBD1. V lost 6 bases, J lost 3 bases, and 5 bases stayed unmatched. The CDR3 is 14 amino acids. CDR3 in DNA: TGTGCCAGCAGCGGACAGGGGCTTCACACTGAAGCTTTCTTT. This sequence encodes CASSGQGLHTEAFF.

This chain uses TRBV5-1 with TRBJ2-5; D possibly matches TRBD1 or TRBD2 (5 bases each). Trimming cost V 2 bases and J 3 bases, with 11 bases left between them. Germline CDR1 and CDR2: SGHRS and YFSETQ. This CDR3 spans 14 amino acids. The CDR3 DNA reads as TGCGCCAGCAGCTTCTACCTGGGGGAAGAGACCCAGTACTTC. It codes for CASSFYLGEETQYF.

The chain has TRBV6-2 or TRBV6-3 and TRBJ2-7, with D unclear. CDR3 size: 11 residues. Germline CDR1 is MNHEY and CDR2 is SVGEGT. With 7 bases removed from V and 3 bases from J, the gap between germline ends came to 7 bases. The CDR3 is CASTYGYEQYF. CDR3 sequence (DNA): TGTGCCAGCACCTACGGCTACGAGCAGTACTTC.

This clonotype has at least ten counts. The rearrangement joins TRBV7-2 to TRBJ2-1; no clear D gene. Germline CDR1 and CDR2: SGHTA and FQGNSA. The CDR3 has 15 residues. The V and J ends lost 2 bases and 2 bases respectively, with 10 bases between them. CDR3 sequence: CASSLNSAAYNEQFF. For the CDR3, the DNA is TGTGCCAGCAGCTTAAATTCCGCAGCCTACAATGAGCAGTTCTTC.

This sequence joins TRBV19 and TRBJ1-2; D uncertain. V gave up 0 bases and J gave up 9 bases, with 11 bases separating them. The CDR3 is made up of 13 amino acids. Per the germline V gene, CDR1 is LNHDA and CDR2 is SQIVND (reference sequence). CDR3 in DNA: TGTGCCAGTAGTATAGATCTATCACAGCGCTACACCTTC. Its protein product is CASSIDLSQRYTF. Complete variable domain (other parts from reference TRBV19 and TRBJ1-2): DGGITQSPKYLFRKEGQNVTLSCEQNLNHDAMYWYRQDPGQGLRLIYYSQIVNDFQKGDIAEGYSVSREKKESFPLTVTSAQKNPTAFYLCASSIDLSQRYTFGSGTRLTVV.

The genes are TRBV29-1 and TRBJ2-2; D ambiguous. From germline, CDR1 is SQVTM and CDR2 ANQGSEA. CDR3 length: 13 residues. CDR3 loop: CSGASRATGELFF. CDR3 coding DNA: TGCAGTGGCGCCTCAAGGGCGACCGGGGAGCTGTTTTTT.

This clonotype was detected only a few times. V is TRBV12-5 and J is TRBJ2-3; possibly TRBD1 or TRBD2 for D (5 bases each). This CDR3 spans 16 amino acids. Germline V CDR1 and CDR2: LGHNT, FRNRAP. Trimming pared 5 bases from V and 3 bases from J, leaving 18 bases between. The CDR3 reads CASGPTGRMGTDTQYF. CDR3 nucleotide sequence: TGTGCTAGTGGTCCCACGGGGCGGATGGGGACAGATACGCAGTATTTT.

The table lists this clonotype with a few counts. This sequence joins TRBV7-8 and TRBJ1-2; 7 bases match TRBD1. Germline lookup yields CDR1 SGHVS and CDR2 FQNEAQ. The CDR3 spans 14 residues. The trim removed 5 bases at V and 4 bases at J, leaving 7 bases unmatched. CDR3 bases: TGTGCCAGCAGCCAGGGGCAGGGGGTCTATGGCTACACCTTC. Translation: CASSQGQGVYGYTF.

The rearrangement links TRBV14 to TRBJ2-2, with 7 bases that match TRBD2. J lost 4 bases, V lost 1 base, and 6 bases had no gene match. The CDR3 is 16 amino acids. Germline assignment: CDR1 SGHDN and CDR2 FVKESK. CDR3 loop: CASSQVTGRSTGELFF. CDR3 DNA sequence: TGTGCCAGCAGCCAAGTCACCGGGAGGTCCACCGGGGAGCTGTTTTTT.

This chain uses TRBV6-5 with TRBJ2-1, with 12 bases matching TRBD2. After removal of 2 bases from V and 14 bases from J, the junction contained 10 bases not matched to a gene. Germline assignment: CDR1 MNHEY and CDR2 SVGAGI. This CDR3 region has 15 residues. Written as DNA, the CDR3 is TGTGCCAGCAGTTACCGACTAGCGGGAGCCAGCCGGGAGTTCTTC. Its protein product is CASSYRLAGASREFF.

The chain couples TRBV28 to TRBJ1-2; D perhaps matches TRBD1 (6 bases). The ends were cut back, 2 bases at V and 5 bases at J, with 15 bases in the middle. This CDR3 contains 15 residues. CDR1 and CDR2 from the germline V gene are MDHEN and SYDVKM. CDR3 nucleotides: TGTGCCAGCAGTTTAAGTGGAGGGGGGCTTTATGGCTACACCTTC. It translates to CASSLSGGGLYGYTF.

CDR3 amino acids: CSAAGTSGVSGEQYF. The CDR3 DNA reads TGCAGTGCTGCCGGGACTAGCGGAGTTTCTGGCGAGCAGTACTTC. The V call is TRBV20-1, the J call TRBJ2-7; TRBD2 matches 11 bases. Per the germline V gene, CDR1 is DFQATT and CDR2 is SNEGSKA (reference sequence). V dropped 5 bases and J dropped 6; count of bases not matched to a gene: 12. The CDR3 runs 15 residues.

The sample holds many counts of this clonotype. CDR3 DNA sequence: TGTGCCAGCAGCTTAGCGTTAGAGACCCAGTACTTC. Translation gives CASSLALETQYF. This chain uses TRBV7-9 with TRBJ2-5, with D uncertain. CDR3 size: 12 residues. V was shortened by 0 bases and J by 4 bases, with 3 bases between the two germline ends. Germline CDR1 is SEHNR and CDR2 is FQNEAQ (reference sequence).